A selection of T cell receptor beta chains follows, all from one sample in a study of blood T cell repertoires in COVID-19. Using immunoSEQ multiplex PCR, the repertoire was profiled, and TCRdb retains in-frame clones only, with some absent. The sample records roughly 150,000 clones, 81% being singletons. Sequencing was performed on peripheral blood. These TCRs come from a man between 60 and 75 years old with active or convalescent COVID-19. Each CDR3 is given with its conserved first and last residue. A D gene is named only where the DNA matches it firmly. Clone size is stated in some rows and not others, as once, few, many or a class when expanded.

TRBJ2-4 | NA | TRBV7-8 | TRBD2 | CASSLGGLAGGKNIQYF | TGTGCCAGCAGCTTAGGTGGACTAGCGGGGGGCAAAAACATTCAGTACTTC
TRBJ2-1 | NA | TRBV5-5 | TRBD1 | CASSLSQGAAYNEQFF | TGTGCCAGCAGCTTATCTCAGGGGGCGGCCTACAATGAGCAGTTCTTC
TRBJ1-4 | NA | TRBV6-6 | NA | CASRPPGIANEKLFF | TGTGCCAGCAGACCTCCCGGGATTGCTAATGAAAAACTGTTTTTT
TRBJ1-5 | NA | TRBV7-8 | TRBD1 | CASSLGDSRNQPQHF | TGTGCCAGCAGCCTGGGGGACAGCCGAAATCAGCCCCAGCATTTT
TRBJ2-1 | NA | TRBV6-5 | NA | CASSYSFSSDEQFF | TGTGCCAGCAGTTACTCGTTTAGCAGCGATGAGCAGTTCTTC
TRBJ2-1 | NA | TRBV6-5 | NA | CASQGTSSYNEQFF | TGTGCCAGTCAGGGTACGAGCTCCTACAATGAGCAGTTCTTC
TRBJ2-3 | NA | TRBV6-5 | NA | CASSQTWAGTDTQYF | TGTGCCAGCAGTCAAACTTGGGCAGGGACTGATACGCAGTATTTT
TRBJ1-5 | few | TRBV6-5 | TRBD1 | CASSWDSYQPQHF | TGTGCCAGCAGTTGGGACAGTTATCAGCCCCAGCATTTT
TRBJ2-1 | once | TRBV4-2 | TRBD2 | CASSQEGLAGGSSYNEQFF | TGTGCCAGCAGCCAAGAAGGACTAGCGGGGGGGAGCTCCTACAATGAGCAGTTCTTC
TRBJ2-1 | few | TRBV5-6 | NA | CASSLGHRSRYNEQFF | TGTGCCAGCAGCTTGGGGCACAGGTCAAGATACAATGAGCAGTTCTTC
TRBJ1-2 | NA | TRBV5-6 | NA | CASSLTGRNYGYTF | TGTGCCAGCAGCTTGACAGGGCGGAACTATGGCTACACCTTC
TRBJ2-1 | NA | TRBV5-4 | TRBD2 | CASSVGGLAGYNEQFF | TGTGCCAGCAGCGTAGGGGGACTAGCGGGTTACAATGAGCAGTTCTTC
TRBJ1-2 | few | TRBV9 | TRBD1 | CASSPGTGTYGYTF | TGTGCCAGCAGCCCCGGGACAGGGACCTATGGCTACACCTTC
TRBJ2-2 | once | TRBV25-1 | NA | CASSEFGRTGELFF | TGTGCCAGCAGTGAATTTGGGCGAACCGGGGAGCTGTTTTTT
TRBJ1-2 | once | TRBV13 | NA | CASGQSGPGQINPYGYTF | TGTGCCAGCGGCCAGTCGGGTCCCGGACAGATCAATCCCTATGGCTACACCTTC
TRBJ1-5 | NA | TRBV7-6 | NA | CASSESPLGGQPQHF | TGTGCCAGCAGCGAATCACCATTGGGGGGACAGCCCCAGCATTTT
TRBJ1-2 | few | TRBV18 | NA | CASSPSGRSYGYTF | TGTGCCAGCTCACCCTCGGGGAGAAGCTATGGCTACACCTTC
TRBJ2-7 | once | TRBV5-4 | NA | CASSADSSRYEQYF | TGTGCCAGCAGCGCGGACTCTAGCAGGTACGAGCAGTACTTC
TRBJ2-6 | NA | TRBV7-9 | NA | CASSLGISGANVLTF | TGTGCCAGCAGCCTCGGGATCTCTGGGGCCAACGTCCTGACTTTC
TRBJ2-4 | once | TRBV5-5 | NA | CASSLQGPKNIQYF | TGTGCCAGCAGCTTGCAGGGGCCCAAAAACATTCAGTACTTC
TRBJ2-3 | NA | TRBV6-6 | NA | CASSPVYGSADTQYF | TGTGCCAGCAGTCCTGTCTACGGGAGCGCAGATACGCAGTATTTT
TRBJ1-6 | NA | TRBV3-1/TRBV3-2 | NA | CASSPSQGYNSPLHF | TGTGCCAGCAGCCCATCCCAGGGTTATAATTCACCCCTCCACTTT
TRBJ2-3 | NA | TRBV10-1 | TRBD2 | CASSTGLLLQGTQYF | TGCGCCAGCAGCACGGGACTACTACTCCAAGGTACGCAGTATTTT
TRBJ2-3 | NA | TRBV28 | TRBD2 | CASSLGASGDTDTQYF | TGTGCCAGCAGTTTAGGCGCTAGCGGAGATACAGATACGCAGTATTTT
TRBJ2-4 | NA | TRBV7-9 | NA | CASSLESGVVAKNIQYF | TGTGCCAGCAGCTTAGAGTCGGGAGTTGTAGCCAAAAACATTCAGTACTTC
TRBJ2-3 | NA | TRBV27 | NA | CASSSLTSWNTDTQYF | TGTGCCAGCAGTTCGTTGACTAGTTGGAATACAGATACGCAGTATTTT
TRBJ2-3 | many | TRBV7-3 | NA | CASSAAPSDTQYF | TGTGCCAGCAGCGCGGCCCCCTCAGATACGCAGTATTTT
TRBJ1-2 | NA | TRBV6-2/TRBV6-3 | NA | CASSPGTRANYGYTF | TGTGCCAGCAGCCCCGGGACAAGAGCTAACTATGGCTACACCTTC
TRBJ2-5 | NA | TRBV27 | TRBD2 | CASSPGLAGGIETQYF | TGTGCCAGCAGTCCGGGACTAGCGGGAGGGATAGAGACCCAGTACTTC
TRBJ2-1 | NA | TRBV10-3 | TRBD2 | CAISEPRLAPNEQFF | TGTGCCATCAGTGAGCCTCGACTAGCCCCCAATGAGCAGTTCTTC
TRBJ2-1 | NA | TRBV19 | TRBD2 | CASSNGGRNEQFF | TGTGCCAGTAGTAACGGCGGGAGGAATGAGCAGTTCTTC
TRBJ1-3 | NA | TRBV4-1 | NA | CASSQFGDAGNTIYF | TGCGCCAGCAGCCAATTCGGGGATGCTGGAAACACCATATATTTT
TRBJ2-1 | few | TRBV10-1 | TRBD2 | CASSPSGGAWEQFF | TGCGCCAGCAGCCCTAGCGGGGGGGCCTGGGAGCAGTTCTTC
TRBJ1-2 | NA | TRBV12-5 | NA | CASGNQGYYGYTF | TGTGCTAGTGGGAACCAGGGGTACTATGGCTACACCTTC
TRBJ1-6 | few | TRBV7-9 | NA | CASPYKNSYNSPLHF | TGTGCCAGCCCCTATAAGAATTCCTATAATTCACCCCTCCACTTT
TRBJ2-5 | NA | TRBV3-1/TRBV3-2 | TRBD1 | CASSHEDRGPQTQYF | TGTGCCAGCAGCCATGAGGACAGGGGGCCCCAGACCCAGTACTTC
TRBJ2-7 | NA | TRBV29-1 | NA | CSVEDSANQDF | TGCAGCGTTGAAGATTCCGCTAACCAGGACTTC
TRBJ2-3 | once | TRBV5-6 | TRBD2 | CASSLSGGFSDTQYF | TGTGCCAGCAGCTTGTCGGGGGGTTTTTCTGATACGCAGTATTTT
TRBJ2-7 | NA | TRBV2 | NA | CASSLWDTVSYEQYF | TGTGCCAGCAGTCTGTGGGACACCGTCTCCTACGAGCAGTACTTC
TRBJ1-6 | few | TRBV5-1 | NA | CASSLEVYSPLHF | TGCGCCAGCAGCCTCGAGGTTTATTCACCCCTCCACTTT
TRBJ2-1 | NA | TRBV27 | NA | CASSQGGRNEQFF | TGTGCCAGCAGTCAAGGAGGGCGAAATGAGCAGTTCTTC
TRBJ1-1 | NA | TRBV6-5 | NA | CASSNGGRGTEAFF | TGTGCCAGCAGTAACGGAGGGAGAGGCACTGAAGCTTTCTTT
TRBJ2-1 | NA | TRBV7-2 | TRBD2 | CASSLVASGGTNNEQFF | TGTGCCAGCAGCTTAGTGGCTAGCGGGGGAACCAACAATGAGCAGTTCTTC
TRBJ1-3 | NA | TRBV6-5 | NA | CASSFAGPGNTIYF | TGTGCCAGCAGTTTTGCAGGCCCTGGAAACACCATATATTTT
TRBJ2-1 | NA | TRBV18 | TRBD1 | CASSPETGGNEQFF | TGTGCCAGCTCACCAGAGACAGGGGGCAATGAGCAGTTCTTC
TRBJ1-2 | NA | TRBV7-9 | NA | CASSETRGADPYGYTF | TGTGCCAGCAGCGAAACCCGGGGGGCAGACCCGTATGGCTACACCTTC
TRBJ1-3 | once | TRBV18 | TRBD1 | CASSLGQGGGNTIYF | TGTGCCAGCTCACTTGGACAGGGTGGTGGAAACACCATATATTTT
TRBJ2-1 | NA | TRBV3-1/TRBV3-2 | TRBD2 | CASSRWTSGDTNEQFF | TGTGCCAGCAGCCGATGGACTAGCGGGGATACCAATGAGCAGTTCTTC